This entry describes one T cell receptor (beta chain). The target antigen is unknown. The sample originates from a study of identical twins. General observations from the study: Analyses of zero insertions could be partly confounded by invariant MAIT and iNKT cells. Modeled out-of-frame TCR alpha sharing in monozygotic twins fell below observed levels.

TCRdb passed the 5' RACE reads through MiXCR, listing each CDR3 protein once. The sample consists of hundreds of thousands of distinct CDR3 sequences, around 20% of them appearing once. V lost 2 bases and J 0 bases, leaving 16 bases between the germline ends. CDR1 is MRHNA, CDR2 SNTAGT, per germline. The CDR3 length is 17 residues. These records were also assigned to another study, of T cells expressing NK-cell markers. That report adds: It was sorted CD3+CD56+NKG2C+, CD3+CD56+NKG2C- and CD3+CD56-NKG2C+ T cells that supplied the TCR beta repertoires. Each of roughly 6 donors carried dominant NKG2C+ clonotypes accounting for about 1.0-7.0% of CD8+ T cells.

The rearrangement joins TRBV6-4 to TRBJ1-1; D uncertain. The clonotype was recovered from a woman aged 18-29 years in good health. Material for sequencing was PBMCs. The CDR3 coding sequence is TGTGCCAGCAGTGACCCCCTATTTGTAGCCCTGAACACTGAAGCTTTCTTT. Its protein is CASSDPLFVALNTEAFF.